The 6 T cell receptor beta chains in this list originate from one sample, sequenced in a study of cytomegalovirus exposure and HLA in healthy donors. PCR involved 60 Vbeta and 13 Jbeta primers. Some clones are missing from TCRdb's copy, which holds only in-frame ones; the method was immunoSEQ multiplex PCR. The sample carries roughly 120,000 clones, about 68% recorded once. The sample consisted of PBMCs. The source of these receptors is a woman aged 45 to 65 in good health and CMV-seropositive.

The J gene is TRBJ2-4, the V gene TRBV29-1; 16 bases line up with TRBD2. The trim removed 6 bases at V and 0 bases at J, leaving 2 bases unmatched. The CDR3 is 16 amino acids. Germline V gene lookup returns CDR1 SQVTM and CDR2 ANQGSEA. CDR3 nucleotides: TGCAGCGTCGGGACTAGCGGGGGGGTAGCCAAAAACATTCAGTACTTC. Its protein product is CSVGTSGGVAKNIQYF.

This clone was recorded a few times. V is TRBV27 and J is TRBJ1-1, with a tentative D call TRBD1 (5 bases). This CDR3 is 16 amino acids long. The V end was cut by 1 base, the J end by 4 bases, with 16 bases between. Per germline, CDR1 MNHEY and CDR2 SMNVEV (reference sequence). The CDR3 protein is CASSLLRRDGGTEAFF. CDR3 DNA sequence: TGTGCCAGCAGTTTATTACGCCGGGACGGGGGCACTGAAGCTTTCTTT.

This sequence joins TRBV6-1 and TRBJ1-3; 9 nucleotides align to TRBD1. With 10 bases clipped from V and 6 bases from J, the junction kept 7 bases outside the gene matches. CDR1 is MNHNS, CDR2 SASEGT, per germline. This CDR3 spans 13 amino acids. CDR3 protein: CATQGQGKNTIYF. CDR3 sequence (DNA): TGTGCCACCCAGGGACAGGGAAAAAACACCATATATTTT.

V and J are TRBV2 and TRBJ1-2, with D maybe TRBD1 (6 bases). CDR1 SNHLY and CDR2 FYNNEI come from the germline V gene. The V gene lost 6 bases and the J gene lost 3 bases, with 14 bases spanning the gap. There are 14 residues in the CDR3. This CDR3 is CASRQGRQHYGYTF. The CDR3 bases are TGTGCCAGCAGGCAGGGGAGACAGCACTATGGCTACACCTTC.

The chain joins TRBV30 to TRBJ2-7; 10 positions agree with TRBD2. Germline trimming cut 3 bases from V and 3 bases from J; bases unmatched to any gene: 5. The germline gives CDR1 GTSNPN, CDR2 SVGIG (reference sequence). The length of the CDR3 is 14 residues. The CDR3 reads CAWRIAGGLYEQYF. In nucleotides, the CDR3 is TGTGCCTGGAGAATAGCGGGGGGCCTCTACGAGCAGTACTTC.

The V gene is TRBV29-1, the J gene TRBJ2-3, with D possibly TRBD2 on 5 matching bases. Germline V gene sequence: CDR1 SQVTM, CDR2 ANQGSEA. V was pared by 1 base and J by 2 bases, with 10 bases between. The CDR3 runs 14 residues. This CDR3 is CSVEGGRVTDTQYF. The CDR3 DNA is TGCAGCGTTGAAGGAGGGCGGGTCACAGATACGCAGTATTTT.